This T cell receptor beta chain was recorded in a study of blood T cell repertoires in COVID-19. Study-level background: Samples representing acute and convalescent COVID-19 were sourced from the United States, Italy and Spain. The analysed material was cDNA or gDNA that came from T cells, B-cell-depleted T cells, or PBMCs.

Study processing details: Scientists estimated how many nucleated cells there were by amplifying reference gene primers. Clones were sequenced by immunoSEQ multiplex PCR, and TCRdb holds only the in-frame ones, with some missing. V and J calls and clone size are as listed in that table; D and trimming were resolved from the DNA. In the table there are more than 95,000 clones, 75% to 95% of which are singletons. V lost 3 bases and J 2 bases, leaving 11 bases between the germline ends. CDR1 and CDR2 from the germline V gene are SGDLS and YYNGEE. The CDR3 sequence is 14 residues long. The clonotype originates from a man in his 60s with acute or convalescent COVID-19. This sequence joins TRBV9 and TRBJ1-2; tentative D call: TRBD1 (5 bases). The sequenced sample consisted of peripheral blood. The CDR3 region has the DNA TGTGCCAGCAGCGGGTTTGGGGGGAACTATGGCTACACCTTC. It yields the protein CASSGFGGNYGYTF.